Shown below are 3 T cell receptor beta chains from a single sample sequenced in a study of shared clonotypes between healthy human individuals. Method: immunoSEQ multiplex PCR; TCRdb's copy keeps in-frame clones and lacks some. The top ten hold 0.39% of the sample, which has 2 million to 2.5 million clones, approximately 93% seen once. Sequencing was done on a sample of naive CD4+ T cells from PBMCs. Noted subset: CD45RA+ positively selected. The receptors come from a man between 18 and 29 years old in good health. Some clones in this sample may be carry-over from other donors' samples.

This chain uses TRBV10-3 with TRBJ2-3, with D possibly called TRBD1 or TRBD2 (6 bases each). The CDR3 runs 14 residues. Looked up from germline, CDR1 is ENHRY and CDR2 is SYGVKD. The V end lost 4 bases, the J end lost 6 bases, and 14 bases lay between the germline ends. DNA of the CDR3: TGTGCCATCAGTGTGGCAGGGGCGGGGGATACGCAGTATTTT. Residues: CAISVAGAGDTQYF.

CDR3: CASSYTGGPHYEQYF. The CDR3 DNA reads as TGTGCCAGCAGTTACACAGGGGGCCCTCACTACGAGCAGTACTTC. The chain couples TRBV6-6 to TRBJ2-7; TRBD1 aligns across 9 bases. Germline V lookup: CDR1 MNHNY, CDR2 SVGAGI (reference sequence). V was pared by 2 bases and J by 3 bases, with 5 bases of the junction left unmatched. The CDR3 has 15 amino acids.

The chain carries TRBV27 and TRBJ2-7, with TRBD2 matching 10 bases. The length of the CDR3 is 16 residues. Germline values: CDR1 MNHEY, CDR2 SMNVEV (reference sequence). V was clipped by 5 bases and J by 2 bases; unmatched bases: 9. CDR3 nucleotides: TGTGCCAGCAGTCCGACCCTAGCGGGGGTTACCTACGAGCAGTACTTC. The encoded protein is CASSPTLAGVTYEQYF.